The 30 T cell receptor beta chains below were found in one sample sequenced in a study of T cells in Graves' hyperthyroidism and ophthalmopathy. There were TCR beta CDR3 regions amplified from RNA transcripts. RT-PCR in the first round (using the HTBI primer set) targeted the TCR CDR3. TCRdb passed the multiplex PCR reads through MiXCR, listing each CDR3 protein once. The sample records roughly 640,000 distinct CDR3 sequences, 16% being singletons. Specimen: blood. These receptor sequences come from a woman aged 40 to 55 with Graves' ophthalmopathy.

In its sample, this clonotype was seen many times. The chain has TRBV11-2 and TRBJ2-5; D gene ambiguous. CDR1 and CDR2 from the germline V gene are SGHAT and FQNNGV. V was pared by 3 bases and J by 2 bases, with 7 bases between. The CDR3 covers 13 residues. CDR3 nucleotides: TGTGCCAGCAGCTTTGGGGATCAAGAGACCCAGTACTTC. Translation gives CASSFGDQETQYF.

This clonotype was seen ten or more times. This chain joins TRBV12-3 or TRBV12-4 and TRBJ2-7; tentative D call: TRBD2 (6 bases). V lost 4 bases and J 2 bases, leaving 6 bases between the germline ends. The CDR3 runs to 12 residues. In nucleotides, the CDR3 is TGTGCCAGCAGTTGGGGGGCCTACGAGCAGTACTTC. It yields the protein CASSWGAYEQYF.

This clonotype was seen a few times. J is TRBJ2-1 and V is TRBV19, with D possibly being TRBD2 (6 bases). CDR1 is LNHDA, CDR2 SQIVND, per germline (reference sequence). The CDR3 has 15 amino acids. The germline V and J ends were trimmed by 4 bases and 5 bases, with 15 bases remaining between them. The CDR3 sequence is CASSKSGLGDNEQFF. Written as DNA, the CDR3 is TGTGCCAGTAGTAAATCGGGACTGGGTGACAATGAGCAGTTCTTC.

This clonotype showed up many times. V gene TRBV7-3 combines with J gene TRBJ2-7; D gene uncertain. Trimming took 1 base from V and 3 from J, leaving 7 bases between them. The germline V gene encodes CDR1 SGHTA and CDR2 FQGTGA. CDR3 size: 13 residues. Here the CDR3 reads CASSLMPSYEQYF. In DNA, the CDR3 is TGTGCCAGCAGCTTAATGCCAAGCTACGAGCAGTACTTC.

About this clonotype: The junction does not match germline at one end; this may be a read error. CDR3 sequence reads: CASSYPDGASDEQYF. The CDR3, as DNA: TGTGCCAGCAGTTACCCCGACGGAGCCTCCGACGAGCAGTACTTC. V gene TRBV6-2 or TRBV6-3 combines with J gene TRBJ2-7; D call uncertain. This CDR3 has 15 amino acids. The germline gives CDR1 MNHEY, CDR2 SVGEGT.

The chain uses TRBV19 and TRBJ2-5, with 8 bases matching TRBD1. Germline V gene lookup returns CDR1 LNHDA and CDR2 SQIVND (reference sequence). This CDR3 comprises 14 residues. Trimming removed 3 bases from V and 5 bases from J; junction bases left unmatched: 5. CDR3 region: CASSIQGAGETQYF. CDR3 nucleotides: TGTGCCAGTAGTATCCAGGGGGCGGGGGAGACCCAGTACTTC.

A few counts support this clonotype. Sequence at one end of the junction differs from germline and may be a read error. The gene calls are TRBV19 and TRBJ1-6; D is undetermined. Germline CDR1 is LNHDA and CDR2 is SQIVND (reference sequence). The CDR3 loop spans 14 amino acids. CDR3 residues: CASTIGRDNSPLHF. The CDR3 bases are TGTGCCAGTACTATAGGACGGGATAATTCACCCCTCCACTTT. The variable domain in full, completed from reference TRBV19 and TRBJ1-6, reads DGGITQSPKYLFRKEGQNVTLSCEQNLNHDAMYWYRQDPGQGLRLIYYSQIVNDFQKGDIAEGYSVSREKKESFPLTVTSAQKNPTAFYLCASTIGRDNSPLHFGNGTRLTVT.

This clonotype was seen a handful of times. CDR3 protein: CAISDPGQGKRMNTEAFF. The DNA of the CDR3 is TGTGCCATCAGTGACCCGGGACAGGGTAAACGCATGAACACTGAAGCTTTCTTT. This chain links TRBV10-3 with TRBJ1-1, with 9 bases that match TRBD1. The CDR3 spans 18 residues. The germline V gene encodes CDR1 ENHRY and CDR2 SYGVKD. With V trimmed by 3 bases and J by 0 bases, 11 bases remained unmatched.

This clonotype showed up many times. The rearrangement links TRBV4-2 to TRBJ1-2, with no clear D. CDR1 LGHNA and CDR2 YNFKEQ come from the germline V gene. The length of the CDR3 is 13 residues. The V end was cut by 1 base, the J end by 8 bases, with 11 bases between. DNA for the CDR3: TGTGCCAGCAGCCAAGGGGAGAGTAAAGGCTACACCTTC. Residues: CASSQGESKGYTF.

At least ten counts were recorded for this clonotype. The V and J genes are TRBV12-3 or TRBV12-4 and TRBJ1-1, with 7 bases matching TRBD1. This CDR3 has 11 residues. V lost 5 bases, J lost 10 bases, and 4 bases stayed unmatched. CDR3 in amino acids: CASSLRQGAFF. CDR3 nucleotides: TGTGCCAGCAGTCTCCGACAGGGAGCTTTCTTT.

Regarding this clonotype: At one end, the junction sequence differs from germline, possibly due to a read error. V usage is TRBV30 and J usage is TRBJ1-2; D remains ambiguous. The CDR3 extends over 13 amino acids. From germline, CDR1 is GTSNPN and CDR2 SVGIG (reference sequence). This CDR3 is CAWNLGTNYGYTF. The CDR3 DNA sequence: TGCGCCTGGAACCTGGGGACTAACTATGGCTACACCTTC.

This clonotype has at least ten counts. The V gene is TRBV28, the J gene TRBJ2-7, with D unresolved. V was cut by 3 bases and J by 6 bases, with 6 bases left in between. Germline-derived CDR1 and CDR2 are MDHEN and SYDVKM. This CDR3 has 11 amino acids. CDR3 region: CASSFRVEQYF. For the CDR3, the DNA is TGTGCCAGCAGTTTTCGAGTCGAGCAGTACTTC.

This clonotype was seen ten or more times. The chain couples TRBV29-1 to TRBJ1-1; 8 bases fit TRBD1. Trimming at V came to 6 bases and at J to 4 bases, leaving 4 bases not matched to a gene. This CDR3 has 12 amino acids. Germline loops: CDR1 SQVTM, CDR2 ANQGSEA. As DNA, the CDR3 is TGCAGCGTCGACGGACAGGGCACTGAAGCTTTCTTT. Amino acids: CSVDGQGTEAFF.

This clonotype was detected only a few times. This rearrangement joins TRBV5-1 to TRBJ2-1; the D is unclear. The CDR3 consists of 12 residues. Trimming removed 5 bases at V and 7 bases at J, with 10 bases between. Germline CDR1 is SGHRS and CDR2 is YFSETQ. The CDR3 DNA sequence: TGCGCCAGCAGATTGAATTCGAATGAGCAGTTCTTC. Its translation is CASRLNSNEQFF.

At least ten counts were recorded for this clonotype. CDR3 sequence: CASSPRQGELGNQPQHF. As DNA, the CDR3 is TGTGCCAGCAGTCCTCGGCAGGGAGAGTTGGGCAATCAGCCCCAGCATTTT. The chain employs TRBV28 and TRBJ1-5; D possibly corresponds to TRBD1 (5 bases). CDR1 and CDR2 (germline): MDHEN, SYDVKM. The CDR3 runs to 17 residues. The V end lost 5 bases, the J end lost 2 bases, and 19 bases lay between the germline ends.

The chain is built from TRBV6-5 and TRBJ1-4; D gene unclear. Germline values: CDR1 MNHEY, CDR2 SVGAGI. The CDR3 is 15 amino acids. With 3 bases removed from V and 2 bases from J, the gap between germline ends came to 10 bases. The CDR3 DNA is TGTGCCAGCAGTTATTCTGGGTCCACTAATGAAAAACTGTTTTTT. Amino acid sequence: CASSYSGSTNEKLFF.

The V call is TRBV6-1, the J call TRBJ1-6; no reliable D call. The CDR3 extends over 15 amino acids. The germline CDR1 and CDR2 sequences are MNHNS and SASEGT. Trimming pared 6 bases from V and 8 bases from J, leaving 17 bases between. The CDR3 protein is CASSLMGWSDSPLHF. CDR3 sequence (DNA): TGTGCCAGCAGCCTGATGGGTTGGTCGGATTCACCCCTCCACTTT.

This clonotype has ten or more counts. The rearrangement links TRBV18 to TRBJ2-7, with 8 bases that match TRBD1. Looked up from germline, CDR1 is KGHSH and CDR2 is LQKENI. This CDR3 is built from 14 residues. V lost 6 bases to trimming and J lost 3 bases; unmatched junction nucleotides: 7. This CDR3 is CASSPRTGHYEQYF. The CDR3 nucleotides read TGTGCCAGCTCGCCTCGGACAGGGCACTACGAGCAGTACTTC.

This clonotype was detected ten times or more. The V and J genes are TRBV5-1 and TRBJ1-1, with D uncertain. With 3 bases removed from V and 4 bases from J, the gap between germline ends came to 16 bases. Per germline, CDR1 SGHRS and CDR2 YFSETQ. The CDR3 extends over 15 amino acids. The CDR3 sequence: CASSSTRLVGTEAFF. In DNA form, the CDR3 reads TGCGCCAGCAGCTCCACGAGGTTAGTTGGCACTGAAGCTTTCTTT.

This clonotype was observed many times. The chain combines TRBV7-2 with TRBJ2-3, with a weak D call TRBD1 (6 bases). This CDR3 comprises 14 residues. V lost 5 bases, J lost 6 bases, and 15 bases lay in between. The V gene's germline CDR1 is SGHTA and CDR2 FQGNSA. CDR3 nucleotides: TGTGCCAGCAGCAAAAATGCAGGGGTGGATACGCAGTATTTT. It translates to CASSKNAGVDTQYF.

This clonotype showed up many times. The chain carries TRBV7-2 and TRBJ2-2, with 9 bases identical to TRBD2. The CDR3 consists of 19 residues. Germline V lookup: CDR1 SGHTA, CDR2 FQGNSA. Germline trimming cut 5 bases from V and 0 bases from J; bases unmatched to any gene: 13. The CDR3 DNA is TGTGCCAGCAGCAGACGTGCCCTAACTAGCGGGTCGAACACCGGGGAGCTGTTTTTT. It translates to CASSRRALTSGSNTGELFF.

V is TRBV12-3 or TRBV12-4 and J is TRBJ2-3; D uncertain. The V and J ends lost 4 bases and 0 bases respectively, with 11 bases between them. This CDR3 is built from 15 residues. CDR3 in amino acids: CASSWATSSTDTQYF. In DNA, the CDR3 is TGTGCCAGCAGTTGGGCTACCTCTAGCACAGATACGCAGTATTTT.

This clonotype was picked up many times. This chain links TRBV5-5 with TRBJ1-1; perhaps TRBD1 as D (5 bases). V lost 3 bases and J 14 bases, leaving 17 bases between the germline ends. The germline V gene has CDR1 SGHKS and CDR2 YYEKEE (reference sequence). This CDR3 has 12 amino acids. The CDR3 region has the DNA TGTGCCAGCAGCTGGGACGGCTATGACGGGTTCTTT. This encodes CASSWDGYDGFF.

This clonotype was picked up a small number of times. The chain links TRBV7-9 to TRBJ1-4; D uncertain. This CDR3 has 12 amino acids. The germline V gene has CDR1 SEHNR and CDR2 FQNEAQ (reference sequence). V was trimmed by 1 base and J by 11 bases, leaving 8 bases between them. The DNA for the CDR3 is TGTGCCAGCAGCTTAGATCAGCTTAAACTGTTTTTT. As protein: CASSLDQLKLFF.

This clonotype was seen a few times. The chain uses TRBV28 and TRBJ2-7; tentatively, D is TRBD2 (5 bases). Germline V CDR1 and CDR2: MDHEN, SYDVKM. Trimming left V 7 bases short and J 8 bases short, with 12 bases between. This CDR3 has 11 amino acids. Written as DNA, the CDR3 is TGTGCCAGCAATAACTCCGGGAAGCAGTACTTC. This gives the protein CASNNSGKQYF.

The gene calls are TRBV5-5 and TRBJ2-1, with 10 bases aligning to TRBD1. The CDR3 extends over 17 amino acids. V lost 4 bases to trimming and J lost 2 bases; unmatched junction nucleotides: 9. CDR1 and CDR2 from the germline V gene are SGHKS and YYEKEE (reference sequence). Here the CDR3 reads CASSPRVGTGAYNEQFF. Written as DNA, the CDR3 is TGTGCCAGCAGCCCCCGGGTCGGGACAGGGGCCTACAATGAGCAGTTCTTC.

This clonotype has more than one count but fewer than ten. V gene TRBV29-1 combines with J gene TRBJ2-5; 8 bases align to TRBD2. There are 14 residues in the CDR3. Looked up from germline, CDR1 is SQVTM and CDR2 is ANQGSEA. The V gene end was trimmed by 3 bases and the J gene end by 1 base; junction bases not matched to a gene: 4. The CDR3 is CSVETSAVQETQYF. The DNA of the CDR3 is TGCAGCGTTGAGACTAGCGCGGTCCAAGAGACCCAGTACTTC.

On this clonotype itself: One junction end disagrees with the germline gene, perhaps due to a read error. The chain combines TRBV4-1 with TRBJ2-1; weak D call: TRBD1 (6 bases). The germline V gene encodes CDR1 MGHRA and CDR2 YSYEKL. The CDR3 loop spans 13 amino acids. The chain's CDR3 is CASRMDSYNEQFF. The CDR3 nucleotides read TGTGCCAGCAGAATGGACAGCTACAATGAGCAGTTCTTC.

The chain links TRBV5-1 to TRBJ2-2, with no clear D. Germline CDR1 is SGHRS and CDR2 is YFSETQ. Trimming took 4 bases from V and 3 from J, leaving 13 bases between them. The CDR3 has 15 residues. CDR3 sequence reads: CASSPRTTDTGELFF. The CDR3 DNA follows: TGCGCCAGCAGCCCCCGAACTACGGACACCGGGGAGCTGTTTTTT.

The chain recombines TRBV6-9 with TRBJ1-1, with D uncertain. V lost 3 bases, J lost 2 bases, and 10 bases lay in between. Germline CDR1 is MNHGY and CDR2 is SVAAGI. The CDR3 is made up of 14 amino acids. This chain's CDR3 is CASSYETPNTEAFF. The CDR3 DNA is TGTGCCAGCAGTTACGAGACCCCTAACACTGAAGCTTTCTTT.